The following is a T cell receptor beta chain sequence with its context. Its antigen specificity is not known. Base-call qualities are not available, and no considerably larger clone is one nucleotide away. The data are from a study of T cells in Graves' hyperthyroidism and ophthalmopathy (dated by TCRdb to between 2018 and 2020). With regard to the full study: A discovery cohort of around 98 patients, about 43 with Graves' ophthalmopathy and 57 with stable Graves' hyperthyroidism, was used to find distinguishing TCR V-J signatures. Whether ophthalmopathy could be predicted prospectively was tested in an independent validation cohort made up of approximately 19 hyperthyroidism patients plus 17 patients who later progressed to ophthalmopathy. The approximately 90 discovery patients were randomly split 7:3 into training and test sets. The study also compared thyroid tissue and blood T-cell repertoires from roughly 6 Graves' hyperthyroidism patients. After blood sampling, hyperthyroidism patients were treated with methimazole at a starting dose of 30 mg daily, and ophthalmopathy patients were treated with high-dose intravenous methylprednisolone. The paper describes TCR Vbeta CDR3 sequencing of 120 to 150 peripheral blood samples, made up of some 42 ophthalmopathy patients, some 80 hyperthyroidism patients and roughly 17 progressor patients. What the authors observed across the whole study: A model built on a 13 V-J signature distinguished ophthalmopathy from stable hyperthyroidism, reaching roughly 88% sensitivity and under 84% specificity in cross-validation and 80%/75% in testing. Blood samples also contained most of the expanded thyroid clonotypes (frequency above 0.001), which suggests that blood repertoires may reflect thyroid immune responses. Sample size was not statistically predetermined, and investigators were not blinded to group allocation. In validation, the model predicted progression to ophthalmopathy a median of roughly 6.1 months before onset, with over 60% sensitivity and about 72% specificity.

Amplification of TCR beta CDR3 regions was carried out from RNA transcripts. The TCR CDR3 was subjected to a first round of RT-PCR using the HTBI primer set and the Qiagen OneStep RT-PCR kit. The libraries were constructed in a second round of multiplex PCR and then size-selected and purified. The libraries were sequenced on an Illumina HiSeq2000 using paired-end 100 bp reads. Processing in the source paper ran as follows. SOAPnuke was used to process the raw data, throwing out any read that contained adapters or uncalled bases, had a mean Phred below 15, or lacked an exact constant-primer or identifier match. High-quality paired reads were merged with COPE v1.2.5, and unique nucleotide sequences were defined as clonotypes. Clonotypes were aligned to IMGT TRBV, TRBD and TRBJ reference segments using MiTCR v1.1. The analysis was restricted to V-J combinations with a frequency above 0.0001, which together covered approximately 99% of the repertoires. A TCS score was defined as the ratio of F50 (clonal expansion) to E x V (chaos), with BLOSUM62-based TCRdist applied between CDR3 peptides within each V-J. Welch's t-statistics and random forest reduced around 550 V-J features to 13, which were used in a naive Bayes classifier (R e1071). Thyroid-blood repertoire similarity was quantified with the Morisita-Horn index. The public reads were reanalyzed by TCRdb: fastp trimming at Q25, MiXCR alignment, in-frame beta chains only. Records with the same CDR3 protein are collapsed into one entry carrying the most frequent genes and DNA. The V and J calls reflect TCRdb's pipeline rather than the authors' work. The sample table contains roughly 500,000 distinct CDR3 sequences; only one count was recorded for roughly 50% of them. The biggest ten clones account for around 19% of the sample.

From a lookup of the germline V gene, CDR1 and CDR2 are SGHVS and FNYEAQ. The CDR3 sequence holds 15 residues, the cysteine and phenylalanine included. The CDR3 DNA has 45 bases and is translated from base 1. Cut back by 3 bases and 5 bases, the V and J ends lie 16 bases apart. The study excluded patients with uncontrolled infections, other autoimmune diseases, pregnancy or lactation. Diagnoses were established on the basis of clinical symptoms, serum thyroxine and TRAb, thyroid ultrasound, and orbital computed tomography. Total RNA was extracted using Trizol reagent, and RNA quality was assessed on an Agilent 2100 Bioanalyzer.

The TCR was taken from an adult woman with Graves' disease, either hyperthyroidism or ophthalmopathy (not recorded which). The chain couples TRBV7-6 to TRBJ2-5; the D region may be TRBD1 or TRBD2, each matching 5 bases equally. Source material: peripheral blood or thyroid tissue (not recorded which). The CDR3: CASSLLGELSETQYF. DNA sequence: TGTGCCAGCAGCTTGCTGGGGGAGCTTTCCGAGACCCAGTACTTC.